Presented here are 29 T cell receptor beta chains from one specimen sequenced in a study of T cell responses to AZD1222 COVID-19 vaccine. Repertoires were generated with immunoSEQ multiplex PCR, while TCRdb's copy carries only in-frame clones and drops some. The table includes about 180,000 clones, around 90% detected once. The material sequenced was peripheral blood, taken 28 days after the second AZD1222 dose. The receptors were sampled from an adult who received the AZD1222 COVID-19 vaccine.

The chain combines TRBV18 with TRBJ1-1; D possibly corresponds to TRBD1 (5 bases). The germline CDR1 and CDR2 sequences are KGHSH and LQKENI. Trimming stripped 3 bases from V and 2 bases from J, with 13 bases between. The CDR3 loop spans 15 amino acids. The CDR3 reads CASSPREGPNTEAFF. DNA of the CDR3: TGTGCCAGCTCACCCCGTGAGGGGCCCAACACTGAAGCTTTCTTT.

J is TRBJ1-3 and V is TRBV9; D is uncertain. From germline, CDR1 is SGDLS and CDR2 YYNGEE. Trimming left V 6 bases short and J 0 bases short, with 16 bases between. The CDR3 spans 16 residues. The DNA of the CDR3 is TGTGCCAGCACGCCTTTAGCGGAAGACTCTGGAAACACCATATATTTT. Its translation is CASTPLAEDSGNTIYF.

Only a few counts were recorded for this clone. The chain uses TRBV28 and TRBJ1-6, with 11 bases lining up with TRBD1. The CDR3 totals 15 residues. Germline trimming cut 4 bases from V and 9 bases from J; bases unmatched to any gene: 5. Germline CDR1 is MDHEN and CDR2 is SYDVKM. The CDR3 protein is CASSSGTGGSSPLHF. Written as DNA, the CDR3 is TGTGCCAGCAGTTCCGGGACAGGGGGGAGTTCACCCCTCCACTTT.

In its sample, this clone was seen once. V is TRBV7-9 and J is TRBJ1-6, with D maybe TRBD1 (6 bases). The CDR3 contains 15 residues. Trimming removed 2 bases at V and 10 bases at J, with 15 bases between. Per the germline V gene, CDR1 is SEHNR and CDR2 is FQNEAQ (reference sequence). This chain's CDR3 is CASSLRQGHPSPLHF. The CDR3 bases are TGTGCCAGCAGCTTAAGGCAGGGACACCCATCACCCCTCCACTTT.

V is TRBV9 and J is TRBJ2-3, with D possibly matching TRBD2 (5 bases). V was pared by 0 bases and J by 5 bases, with 13 bases between. The germline CDR1 and CDR2 sequences are SGDLS and YYNGEE. The length of the CDR3 is 15 residues. The CDR3 region is CASSVEGNRGDTQYF. CDR3 bases: TGTGCCAGCAGCGTAGAGGGAAATCGGGGAGATACGCAGTATTTT.

This rearrangement joins TRBV4-3 to TRBJ2-3; 8 bases are shared with TRBD2. Germline-derived CDR1 and CDR2 are LGHNA and YSLEER. CDR3 length equals 17 residues. Germline trimming cut 0 bases from V and 5 bases from J; bases unmatched to any gene: 10. The DNA of the CDR3 is TGCGCCAGCAGCCAAGACTCGTCTAGCGGGTTTGGAGATACGCAGTATTTT. This gives the protein CASSQDSSSGFGDTQYF.

The chain has TRBV5-1 and TRBJ1-2; TRBD1 matches 10 bases. Germline trimming cut 6 bases from V and 6 bases from J; bases unmatched to any gene: 5. Germline assignment: CDR1 SGHRS and CDR2 YFSETQ. The CDR3 covers 13 residues. The CDR3 bases are TGCGCCAGCACCATGGGACAGGGGAATGGCTACACCTTC. It translates to CASTMGQGNGYTF.

As DNA, the CDR3 is TGTGCCAGCAGCTCGGACGACCGGTATGGCTACACCTTC. Its protein product is CASSSDDRYGYTF. V gene TRBV27 combines with J gene TRBJ1-2, with D hard to call. Trimming took off 6 bases at V and 5 bases at J, with 13 bases between the two ends. The CDR3 runs 13 residues. Germline assignment: CDR1 MNHEY and CDR2 SMNVEV (reference sequence).

This clone showed up just once. J is TRBJ1-2 and V is TRBV7-2; 12 bases map to TRBD1. Germline-derived CDR1 and CDR2 are SGHTA and FQGNSA. The CDR3 loop spans 16 amino acids. Trimming took 1 base from V and 8 from J; bases not matched to a gene: 8. The CDR3 DNA reads as TGTGCCAGCAGCTTAGGGGGACAGGGGGCGCTATCGGGCTACACCTTC. It encodes CASSLGGQGALSGYTF.

CDR3 region: CASSNDRVRPYEQYF. For the CDR3, the DNA is TGTGCCAGCAGCAACGACAGGGTTAGGCCCTACGAGCAGTACTTC. This chain links TRBV21-1 with TRBJ2-7; no check of the table's D call, TRBD1, against the DNA was made. TRBV21-1 is an annotated pseudogene. This CDR3 has 15 residues.

The rearrangement uses TRBV6-6 and TRBJ1-2; D perhaps matches TRBD1 (5 bases). The CDR3 is 15 amino acids. In germline, CDR1 is MNHNY, CDR2 SVGAGI (reference sequence). Trimming took 4 bases from V and 7 from J, leaving 19 bases between them. The CDR3 DNA is TGTGCCAGCAGTTCTAGGACTTCCGGGGCGGGTGGCTACACCTTC. It yields the protein CASSSRTSGAGGYTF.

This clone was seen only a few times. This sequence joins TRBV5-1 and TRBJ2-3; the match to TRBD2 covers 12 bases. The CDR3 consists of 16 residues. The J segment lost 4 bases and the V segment lost 4 bases, leaving 7 bases of the junction unmatched. Germline CDR1 and CDR2: SGHRS and YFSETQ. The CDR3 DNA reads TGCGCCAGCAGCGCCCGGACTAGCGGGATTTCAGATACGCAGTATTTT. Its protein is CASSARTSGISDTQYF.

The chain has TRBV7-9 and TRBJ1-2; tentative D call: TRBD1 (5 bases). This CDR3 region has 17 residues. Trimming left V 0 bases short and J 3 bases short, with 17 bases between. Germline-derived CDR1 and CDR2 are SEHNR and FQNEAQ (reference sequence). This CDR3 reads CASSLARPGSYYYGYTF. The CDR3 DNA reads TGTGCCAGCAGCTTAGCCCGGCCAGGGAGCTACTACTATGGCTACACCTTC.

This clone came up once. The chain combines TRBV9 with TRBJ1-3, with D tentatively TRBD1 (5 bases). CDR1 and CDR2 from the germline V gene are SGDLS and YYNGEE. This CDR3 is built from 15 residues. V dropped 4 bases and J dropped 3 bases, with 14 bases sitting between them. CDR3 in amino acids: CASSPHEGLGNTIYF. The CDR3 region has the DNA TGTGCCAGCAGCCCCCACGAGGGGCTTGGAAACACCATATATTTT.

This clone was counted once. This rearrangement joins TRBV7-6 to TRBJ2-1, with 8 bases matching TRBD2. Trimming at V came to 4 bases and at J to 0 bases, leaving 11 bases not matched to a gene. Germline V gene lookup returns CDR1 SGHVS and CDR2 FNYEAQ. CDR3 length: 18 residues. The CDR3 bases are TGTGCCAGCAGCTCTAGATCGGCGGGAGGTCGCTCCTACAATGAGCAGTTCTTC. This encodes CASSSRSAGGRSYNEQFF.

The chain uses TRBV30 and TRBJ1-6; 9 nucleotides line up with TRBD1. The germline V gene has CDR1 GTSNPN and CDR2 SVGIG (reference sequence). The trim removed 0 bases at V and 8 bases at J, leaving 8 bases unmatched. CDR3 size: 16 residues. The CDR3 DNA reads TGTGCCTGGAGTGTAGGGATCGGGACAGGGTATTCACCCCTCCACTTT. Translation: CAWSVGIGTGYSPLHF. The full variable domain, rest sourced from reference TRBV30 and TRBJ1-6, is SQTIHQWPATLVQPVGSPLSLECTVEGTSNPNLYWYRQAAGRGLQLLFYSVGIGQISSEVPQNLSASRPQDRQFILSSKKLLLSDSGFYLCAWSVGIGTGYSPLHFGNGTRLTVT.

V usage is TRBV25-1 and J usage is TRBJ1-3; TRBD1 is a possible D gene (5 bases). V dropped 5 bases and J dropped 8 bases, with 19 bases sitting between them. The germline V gene encodes CDR1 MGHDK and CDR2 SYGVNS. The CDR3 consists of 15 residues. The chain's CDR3 is CASSPLGQGFDTIYF. The CDR3 DNA follows: TGTGCCAGCAGTCCCCTAGGGCAGGGTTTCGACACCATATATTTT.

The CDR3 DNA reads as TGTGCCAGCAGTCTCGATTTAACCTCCAATCAGCCCCAGCATTTT. Protein product: CASSLDLTSNQPQHF. The gene calls are TRBV27 and TRBJ1-5; D remains unclear. Germline CDR1 reads MNHEY; CDR2 reads SMNVEV (reference sequence). The CDR3 length is 15 residues. V lost 5 bases to trimming and J lost 3 bases, with 14 bases between them.

The chain is built from TRBV18 and TRBJ2-7; TRBD2 aligns across 11 bases. Germline values: CDR1 KGHSH, CDR2 LQKENI. V trimming: 2 bases; J trimming: 6 bases; junction bases outside the gene matches: 3. The CDR3 is made up of 14 amino acids. The CDR3 sequence: CASSPASGRSEQYF. For the CDR3, the DNA is TGTGCCAGCTCACCAGCTAGCGGGAGGTCCGAGCAGTACTTC.

The rearrangement links TRBV6-6 to TRBJ1-5; TRBD1 agrees at 12 bases. The CDR3 extends over 22 amino acids. CDR1 and CDR2 (germline): MNHNY, SVGAGI (reference sequence). The junction had 23 bases not matched to a gene; V was cut back by 6 bases and J by 2 bases. The CDR3 sequence is CASSSSLYLRDRGLGRNQPQHF. The CDR3 DNA reads as TGTGCCAGCAGCTCATCCCTTTACCTGAGGGACAGGGGGCTCGGTCGCAATCAGCCCCAGCATTTT.

The chain has TRBV3-1 (or the pseudogene TRBV3-2) and TRBJ2-7, with D perhaps TRBD2 (5 bases). Germline CDR1 LGHDT, CDR2 YNNKEL (reference sequence). The V end lost 4 bases, the J end lost 2 bases, and 15 bases lay between the germline ends. The CDR3 extends over 15 amino acids. The CDR3 loop is CASSPEVQRTYEQYF. CDR3 coding DNA: TGTGCCAGCAGCCCAGAGGTCCAGCGGACCTACGAGCAGTACTTC.

V gene TRBV3-1 (or the pseudogene TRBV3-2) combines with J gene TRBJ1-2; tentative D call: TRBD1 (5 bases). This CDR3 has 13 amino acids. Germline V gives CDR1 LGHDT, CDR2 YNNKEL (reference sequence). V dropped 0 bases and J dropped 8 bases, with 10 bases sitting between them. The CDR3 loop reads CASSQDPGRGYTF. The DNA for the CDR3 is TGTGCCAGCAGCCAAGATCCGGGACGCGGCTACACCTTC.

CDR3 loop: CASSPYARGQGSLGYTF. Written as DNA, the CDR3 is TGTGCCAGCAGTCCCTACGCTCGCGGACAGGGATCATTGGGCTACACCTTC. The rearrangement uses TRBV28 and TRBJ1-2, with 8 bases fitting TRBD1. J was trimmed by 8 bases and V by 5 bases; bases with no gene match: 19. Germline V gives CDR1 MDHEN, CDR2 SYDVKM. This CDR3 has 17 residues.

V and J are TRBV29-1 and TRBJ2-7; no clear D gene. V dropped 1 base and J dropped 5 bases, with 15 bases sitting between them. CDR3 length equals 14 residues. The V gene's germline CDR1 is SQVTM and CDR2 ANQGSEA. In DNA, the CDR3 is TGCAGCGTTGAAGGTGGGCTAATCCCAAACGAGCAGTACTTC. Encoded protein: CSVEGGLIPNEQYF.

This rearrangement joins TRBV3-1 (or the pseudogene TRBV3-2) to TRBJ2-1; D ambiguous. V dropped 3 bases and J dropped 5 bases, with 8 bases sitting between them. Germline assignment: CDR1 LGHDT and CDR2 YNNKEL (reference sequence). The CDR3 loop spans 13 amino acids. CDR3 nucleotide sequence: TGTGCCAGCAGCCAGGGCTGGAACAATGAGCAGTTCTTC. Residues: CASSQGWNNEQFF.

CDR3 bases: TGTGCCAGCAGTGGGGGGTTCGGGCAGGGTTACACTGAAGCTTTCTTT. This sequence encodes CASSGGFGQGYTEAFF. The chain recombines TRBV6-1 with TRBJ1-1; D perhaps matches TRBD1 (5 bases). CDR1 and CDR2 from the germline V gene are MNHNS and SASEGT. Trimming left V 4 bases short and J 3 bases short, with 18 bases between. CDR3 size: 16 residues.

V usage is TRBV5-6 and J usage is TRBJ1-6, with 8 nucleotides matching TRBD1. This CDR3 has 14 residues. Germline-derived CDR1 and CDR2 are SGHDT and YYEEEE. Germline trimming cut 4 bases from V and 10 bases from J; bases unmatched to any gene: 7. As DNA, the CDR3 is TGTGCCAGCAGCCCGGGACAGGCAAGGTCACCCCTCCACTTT. This gives the protein CASSPGQARSPLHF.

This sequence joins TRBV27 and TRBJ2-5, with a tentative D call TRBD2 (6 bases). The ends were cut back, 5 bases at V and 1 base at J, with 14 bases in the middle. Per the germline V gene, CDR1 is MNHEY and CDR2 is SMNVEV (reference sequence). This CDR3 comprises 15 residues. The CDR3 sequence: CASSRRRGLQETQYF. The CDR3 bases are TGTGCCAGCAGTCGCCGAAGGGGACTCCAAGAGACCCAGTACTTC.

The chain uses TRBV30 and TRBJ1-6; D remains unclear. Germline V gives CDR1 GTSNPN, CDR2 SVGIG (reference sequence). CDR3 length equals 12 residues. The germline V and J ends were trimmed by 5 bases and 7 bases, with 9 bases remaining between them. CDR3 in amino acids: CAWSWENSPLHF. The CDR3 bases are TGTGCCTGGTCCTGGGAGAATTCACCCCTCCACTTT.